Shown below are 23 T cell receptor beta chains from a single sample sequenced in a study. TCRdb re-analysed the RT-PCR reads in MiXCR, keeping a single row per CDR3 protein. The data contain about 680,000 distinct CDR3 sequences, about 14% of them singletons. The source material was memory CD4+ T cells from blood. These receptor sequences come from a female donor in good health, serving as a healthy control.

In this sample, this clonotype turned up many times. The genes are TRBV9 and TRBJ2-7; D remains ambiguous. Deletions cut 4 bases from V and 2 bases from J, with 16 bases between. Germline CDR1 and CDR2: SGDLS and YYNGEE. The CDR3 extends over 15 amino acids. CDR3 protein: CASSPFDDATYEQYF. In DNA form, the CDR3 reads TGTGCCAGCAGCCCCTTCGATGACGCCACCTACGAGCAGTACTTC.

This clonotype was detected ten times or more. The chain joins TRBV20-1 to TRBJ2-1; TRBD2 matches at 15 bases. Germline values: CDR1 DFQATT, CDR2 SNEGSKA (reference sequence). With 1 base clipped from V and 8 bases from J, the junction kept 6 bases outside the gene matches. The CDR3 contains 16 residues. CDR3 protein: CSARGGLAGGGYEQFF. The CDR3 DNA reads TGCAGTGCTAGAGGTGGACTAGCGGGAGGGGGGTATGAGCAGTTCTTC.

This clonotype has a handful of counts. The chain uses TRBV24-1 and TRBJ2-7; 10 positions agree with TRBD1. The CDR3 runs to 11 residues. V dropped 10 bases and J dropped 6; count of bases not matched to a gene: 2. In germline, CDR1 is KGHDR, CDR2 SFDVKD. CDR3 in amino acids: CATGQGGEQYF. DNA for the CDR3: TGTGCCACAGGACAGGGGGGCGAGCAGTACTTC.

Many counts were recorded for this clonotype. The rearrangement uses TRBV20-1 and TRBJ2-7, with 10 bases matching TRBD2. Germline V CDR1 and CDR2: DFQATT, SNEGSKA (reference sequence). After removal of 0 bases from V and 0 bases from J, the junction contained 5 bases not matched to a gene. The CDR3 spans 16 residues. The CDR3 spells CSARDPGTSVSYEQYF. The CDR3 DNA sequence: TGCAGTGCTAGAGATCCGGGGACTAGCGTCTCCTACGAGCAGTACTTC.

V and J are TRBV10-3 and TRBJ2-7; TRBD1 matches 11 bases. The trim removed 6 bases at V and 4 bases at J, leaving 5 bases unmatched. The CDR3 is made up of 14 amino acids. Germline-derived CDR1 and CDR2 are ENHRY and SYGVKD. The CDR3 DNA sequence: TGTGCCATCAGCCCGGGACAGGGGGTATACGAGCAGTACTTC. Its translation is CAISPGQGVYEQYF.

The chain combines TRBV6-1 with TRBJ2-7; D perhaps matches TRBD1 (5 bases). CDR1 is MNHNS and CDR2 is SASEGT in the germline V gene. Trimming shortened V by 3 bases and J by 3 bases, and 18 bases separated the two germline ends. This CDR3 is 16 amino acids long. The CDR3: CASSELDSLPRYEQYF. DNA for the CDR3: TGTGCCAGCAGTGAGCTTGACAGCCTCCCCCGCTACGAGCAGTACTTC.

The rearrangement joins TRBV5-1 to TRBJ2-1; 15 bases agree with TRBD2. CDR1 SGHRS and CDR2 YFSETQ come from the germline V gene. The CDR3 has 18 amino acids. With 7 bases clipped from V and 3 bases from J, the junction kept 11 bases outside the gene matches. The CDR3 reads CASDPGTSGGTRYNEQFF. For the CDR3, the DNA is TGCGCCAGCGACCCCGGGACTAGCGGGGGGACACGCTACAATGAGCAGTTCTTC. The full variable domain, with the rest looked up from reference TRBV5-1 and TRBJ2-1, is KAGVTQTPRYLIKTRGQQVTLSCSPISGHRSVSWYQQTPGQGLQFLFEYFSETQRNKGNFPGRFSGRQFSNSRSEMNVSTLELGDSALYLCASDPGTSGGTRYNEQFFGPGTRLTVL.

The chain joins TRBV7-2 to TRBJ2-7; D remains ambiguous. Per germline, CDR1 SGHTA and CDR2 FQGNSA. CDR3 size: 15 residues. Deletions cut 3 bases from V and 3 bases from J, with 15 bases between. Here the CDR3 reads CASSLGSQSSYEQYF. CDR3 DNA sequence: TGTGCCAGCAGCTTGGGATCCCAGAGCAGCTACGAGCAGTACTTC.

The chain is built from TRBV10-3 and TRBJ1-1; a possible D gene is TRBD1 (6 bases). CDR1 is ENHRY and CDR2 is SYGVKD in the germline V gene. Trimming removed 6 bases at V and 6 bases at J, with 17 bases between. The CDR3 loop spans 14 amino acids. Written as DNA, the CDR3 is TGTGCCATCAGCCGGGACGGGGGGCTGGCTGAAGCTTTCTTT. As protein: CAISRDGGLAEAFF.

This rearrangement joins TRBV14 to TRBJ2-3; possible D gene TRBD1, 5 bases. Germline-derived CDR1 and CDR2 are SGHDN and FVKESK. The length of the CDR3 is 15 residues. V was shortened by 5 bases and J by 0 bases, with 12 bases between the two germline ends. The CDR3 sequence: CASSGHIRSTDTQYF. For the CDR3, the DNA is TGTGCCAGCAGCGGACACATCCGGAGCACAGATACGCAGTATTTT.

This clonotype was counted only a few times. The chain is built from TRBV20-1 and TRBJ2-3, with 9 bases matching TRBD1. V shed 5 bases, J shed 1 base, and the junction held 10 bases outside the gene matches. This CDR3 is 16 amino acids long. Germline CDR1 reads DFQATT; CDR2 reads SNEGSKA (reference sequence). CDR3 nucleotide sequence: TGCAGTGCTCAAAACTACCGGGACAGGGGCACAGATACGCAGTATTTT. This sequence encodes CSAQNYRDRGTDTQYF.

This clonotype came up a few times. J is TRBJ1-2 and V is TRBV5-1; no reliable D call. Trimming took off 6 bases at V and 6 bases at J, with 18 bases between the two ends. CDR3 size: 14 residues. Germline loops: CDR1 SGHRS, CDR2 YFSETQ. CDR3 amino acids: CASKLERRADGYTF. The DNA for the CDR3 is TGCGCCAGCAAACTCGAGAGGCGCGCAGATGGCTACACCTTC.

This clonotype showed up just a few times. V and J are TRBV29-1 and TRBJ2-1; 8 bases align to TRBD1. V shed 6 bases and J 6 bases; nucleotides not matched to a gene: 10. The V gene's germline CDR1 is SQVTM and CDR2 ANQGSEA. The CDR3 has 14 residues. The CDR3 region is CSVVSGGSPNEQFF. CDR3 nucleotides: TGCAGCGTGGTATCAGGGGGCTCACCCAATGAGCAGTTCTTC.

This clonotype was counted only a few times. This sequence joins TRBV5-1 and TRBJ2-4; no firm D call. Trimming removed 4 bases from V and 9 bases from J, with 8 bases in between. Germline assignment: CDR1 SGHRS and CDR2 YFSETQ. This CDR3 region has 11 residues. CDR3 amino acids: CASSEEGIQYF. CDR3 sequence (DNA): TGCGCCAGCAGCGAGGAAGGCATTCAGTACTTC.

The chain links TRBV6-2 or TRBV6-3 to TRBJ1-1, with a weak D call TRBD1 (6 bases). The CDR3 contains 15 residues. CDR1 and CDR2 (germline): MNHEY, SVGEGT. Trimming stripped 4 bases from V and 4 bases from J, with 16 bases between. Here the CDR3 DNA reads TGTGCCAGCAGTTCAGCCGCCGACAGGATCACTGAAGCTTTCTTT. This codes for CASSSAADRITEAFF.

This clonotype was recorded a few times. J is TRBJ2-3 and V is TRBV20-1, with TRBD2 matching 9 bases. The germline V gene encodes CDR1 DFQATT and CDR2 SNEGSKA (reference sequence). V was clipped by 2 bases and J by 1 base; unmatched bases: 4. This CDR3 region has 15 residues. In DNA form, the CDR3 reads TGCAGTGCTAGAAAGGAGCGGGGGGGCACAGATACGCAGTATTTT. This sequence encodes CSARKERGGTDTQYF.

This clonotype appeared many times. The chain recombines TRBV6-5 with TRBJ2-3; the D is unclear. The ends were cut back, 0 bases at V and 0 bases at J, with 4 bases in the middle. CDR1 is MNHEY and CDR2 is SVGAGI in the germline V gene. There are 14 residues in the CDR3. The chain's CDR3 is CASSYSPSTDTQYF. CDR3 nucleotides: TGTGCCAGCAGTTACTCGCCGAGCACAGATACGCAGTATTTT.

The chain employs TRBV19 and TRBJ2-2, with D possibly matching TRBD1 (5 bases). This CDR3 spans 15 amino acids. The V and J ends lost 3 bases and 4 bases respectively, with 12 bases between them. The V gene's germline CDR1 is LNHDA and CDR2 SQIVND (reference sequence). CDR3 nucleotides: TGTGCCAGTAGTATCTCCAGGGTGACCACCGGGGAGCTGTTTTTT. Translating it yields CASSISRVTTGELFF.

The chain is built from TRBV20-1 and TRBJ2-7, with 12 bases aligning to TRBD2. This CDR3 comprises 16 residues. V lost 1 base, J lost 3 bases, and 7 bases stayed unmatched. Germline lookup yields CDR1 DFQATT and CDR2 SNEGSKA (reference sequence). CDR3 region: CSARVTSGGLYYEQYF. CDR3 bases: TGCAGTGCTAGAGTTACTAGCGGGGGGTTGTACTACGAGCAGTACTTC.

In this sample, this clonotype turned up many times. V usage is TRBV6-5 and J usage is TRBJ1-1; possibly TRBD1 for D (5 bases). The V gene's germline CDR1 is MNHEY and CDR2 SVGAGI. The CDR3 contains 15 residues. Trimming stripped 5 bases from V and 4 bases from J, with 17 bases between. The CDR3 DNA reads TGTGCCAGCAGTCACCGACCGGGGGAGGTCACTGAAGCTTTCTTT. It yields the protein CASSHRPGEVTEAFF.

The genes are TRBV20-1 and TRBJ1-1; D is unclear. V lost 3 bases and J 6 bases, leaving 11 bases between the germline ends. Germline V gene data show CDR1 as DFQATT and CDR2 as SNEGSKA (reference sequence). CDR3 size: 12 residues. CDR3 protein: CSARGSGAEAFF. The CDR3 DNA reads as TGCAGTGCTAGGGGTAGTGGCGCTGAAGCTTTCTTT.

This clonotype was picked up a small number of times. This chain connects TRBV27 to TRBJ2-5, with 9 bases matching TRBD2. The germline V gene has CDR1 MNHEY and CDR2 SMNVEV (reference sequence). CDR3 size: 15 residues. The V gene end was trimmed by 2 bases and the J gene end by 5 bases; junction bases not matched to a gene: 6. CDR3 in DNA: TGTGCCAGCAGTTTACAGGCTAGCGGGATTGAGACCCAGTACTTC. Encoded protein: CASSLQASGIETQYF.

This chain joins TRBV5-1 and TRBJ1-1; the D is unclear. This CDR3 comprises 16 residues. V gave up 0 bases and J gave up 0 bases, with 12 bases separating them. The germline V gene has CDR1 SGHRS and CDR2 YFSETQ. In DNA form, the CDR3 reads TGCGCCAGCAGCTTGGGAACAAGCGGCATGAACACTGAAGCTTTCTTT. It encodes CASSLGTSGMNTEAFF.